This passage covers 9 T cell receptor beta chains from one sample sequenced in a study of HIV-infected patients and healthy controls (TCRdb year 2014). Whole blood was used without fractionating the cells, so the repertoire represented all peripheral T cells without sorting. The library was generated by 5' RACE. Data came from an Illumina MiSeq. Roughly 490 ng RNA was reverse transcribed with SuperScript III using primers against the alpha and beta constant regions. Separate alpha and beta chain libraries were made by chain-specific third strand synthesis with multiplexing indices. TCRdb reworked the public reads: Q25 trimming with fastp, MiXCR clone assembly, productive beta chains retained. When rows share a CDR3 protein, they turn into one entry using the most common DNA and genes. Counted in this sample were about 7,600 distinct CDR3 sequences; approximately 9.1% of them appeared once. The leading ten clones occupy approximately 22% of the sample.

The starting material was blood, obtained before antiretroviral therapy. Every receptor here comes from an adult with HIV infection.

This clonotype was detected many times. The chain couples TRBV7-8 to TRBJ2-2; D uncertain. The CDR3 has 14 residues. The V and J ends lost 1 base and 0 bases respectively, with 3 bases between them. The germline CDR1 and CDR2 sequences are SGHVS and FQNEAQ. The CDR3 spells CASSLGSNTGELFF. CDR3 nucleotides: TGTGCCAGCAGCTTAGGTTCGAACACCGGGGAGCTGTTTTTT.

This clonotype was seen many times. The rearrangement joins TRBV7-2 to TRBJ1-2; D might be TRBD1 (5 bases). Germline CDR1 reads SGHTA; CDR2 reads FQGNSA. Trimming shortened V by 5 bases and J by 2 bases, and 18 bases separated the two germline ends. CDR3 length equals 16 residues. The CDR3 region is CASSPQGFGGNYGYTF. The CDR3 region has the DNA TGTGCCAGCAGCCCCCAGGGCTTCGGGGGAAACTATGGCTACACCTTC.

This clonotype came up many times. The chain recombines TRBV14 with TRBJ2-2; D may be TRBD1 or TRBD2 (6 bases each). Germline V gene data show CDR1 as SGHDN and CDR2 as FVKESK. The CDR3 has 14 amino acids. V lost 2 bases to trimming and J lost 6 bases, with 10 bases between them. This chain's CDR3 is CASSQYREAGELFF. The CDR3 nucleotides are TGTGCCAGCAGCCAATACAGGGAGGCCGGGGAGCTGTTTTTT.

The V call is TRBV5-6, the J call TRBJ1-4; D remains unclear. Per the germline V gene, CDR1 is SGHDT and CDR2 is YYEEEE. V lost 0 bases to trimming and J lost 8 bases, with 14 bases between them. This CDR3 has 15 amino acids. CDR3 DNA: TGTGCCAGCAGCTTGGAGGGAAGACGAAGAGAAAAACTGTTTTTT. Translating gives CASSLEGRRREKLFF.

This clonotype was seen at least ten times. This rearrangement joins TRBV24-1 to TRBJ2-3; 8 nucleotides line up with TRBD2. CDR1 and CDR2 (germline): KGHDR, SFDVKD. The CDR3 extends over 16 amino acids. The V segment lost 3 bases and the J segment 0 bases; nucleotides outside the gene matches: 4. CDR3 coding DNA: TGTGCCACCAGTGATAAACGGGGGGGGAGCACAGATACGCAGTATTTT. As protein: CATSDKRGGSTDTQYF.

This clonotype was observed many times. V and J are TRBV28 and TRBJ1-5; tentatively, D is TRBD1 (5 bases). The CDR3 totals 14 residues. V was shortened by 5 bases and J by 7 bases, with 15 bases between the two germline ends. CDR1 MDHEN and CDR2 SYDVKM come from the germline V gene. CDR3 DNA: TGTGCCAGCAGTCCCCGTCTAGGGGTACAGCCCCAGCATTTT. It translates to CASSPRLGVQPQHF.

This clonotype occurred many times. V usage is TRBV20-1 and J usage is TRBJ2-1, with 7 bases fitting TRBD2. This CDR3 spans 14 amino acids. V shed 6 bases and J 0 bases; nucleotides not matched to a gene: 5. The germline CDR1 and CDR2 sequences are DFQATT and SNEGSKA (reference sequence). The CDR3 nucleotides are TGCAGTGCAACCGTAGCGGGCTCCTACAATGAGCAGTTCTTC. Translating it yields CSATVAGSYNEQFF.

Note on this clonotype: A junction end diverges from the germline sequence, so it may reflect a read error. The chain recombines TRBV7-9 with TRBJ2-2; TRBD1 aligns across 8 bases. Germline loops: CDR1 SEHNR, CDR2 FQNEAQ (reference sequence). The CDR3 consists of 15 residues. CDR3 coding DNA: TGTGAAAGCAGATACGGACAGGGATGGACCGGGGAGCTGGTTTGG. This gives the protein CESRYGQGWTGELVW.

This clonotype occurred many times. The V and J genes are TRBV19 and TRBJ2-6; D possibly corresponds to TRBD2 (5 bases). V was trimmed by 1 base and J by 4 bases, leaving 11 bases between them. The germline V gene encodes CDR1 LNHDA and CDR2 SQIVND (reference sequence). This CDR3 has 16 residues. This CDR3 reads CASSIVTGSGANVLTF. In nucleotides, the CDR3 is TGTGCCAGTAGTATAGTGACGGGGAGCGGGGCCAACGTCCTGACTTTC. The variable domain in full, completed from reference TRBV19 and TRBJ2-6, reads DGGITQSPKYLFRKEGQNVTLSCEQNLNHDAMYWYRQDPGQGLRLIYYSQIVNDFQKGDIAEGYSVSREKKESFPLTVTSAQKNPTAFYLCASSIVTGSGANVLTFGAGSRLTVL.